A selection of T cell receptor beta chains follows, all from one sample in a study of shared T cell receptors in the human thymus. Sequenced by immunoSEQ multiplex PCR; TCRdb stores in-frame clones only, minus some. The table records about 380,000 clones, around 95% of them present only once. Source material: thymocytes. The receptors stem from a human donor. Both conserved end residues are part of each CDR3. Fields, in order: V gene, clone size, J gene, D gene, CDR3 protein, CDR3 DNA. D genes are given only for firm matches. Only part of the rows carry a size: once, few, many, or a class if the clone is expanded.

V gene: TRBV10-2; clone size: NA; J gene: TRBJ2-7; D gene: TRBD1; CDR3 protein: CASRKTGTGGIEQYF; CDR3 DNA: TGCGCCAGCAGGAAAACCGGGACAGGGGGTATCGAGCAGTACTTC
V gene: TRBV15; clone size: NA; J gene: TRBJ2-3; D gene: NA; CDR3 protein: CATSRVEGQLSASTDTQYF; CDR3 DNA: TGTGCCACCAGCAGAGTGGAGGGACAGCTTTCGGCTAGCACAGATACGCAGTATTTT
V gene: TRBV19; clone size: NA; J gene: TRBJ1-4; D gene: NA; CDR3 protein: CASSNLGCTEKLFF; CDR3 DNA: TGTGCCAGTAGTAACTTGGGATGCACCGAAAAACTGTTTTTT
V gene: TRBV10-3; clone size: NA; J gene: TRBJ2-7; D gene: NA; CDR3 protein: CAISESRSVYSYEQYF; CDR3 DNA: TGTGCCATCAGTGAGTCGAGGAGCGTGTACTCCTACGAGCAGTACTTC
V gene: TRBV10-1; clone size: NA; J gene: TRBJ2-1; D gene: NA; CDR3 protein: CASSESSYNEQFF; CDR3 DNA: TGCGCCAGCAGTGAATCCTCCTACAATGAGCAGTTCTTC
V gene: TRBV9; clone size: NA; J gene: TRBJ2-6; D gene: NA; CDR3 protein: CASSVESAGGANVLTF; CDR3 DNA: TGTGCCAGCAGCGTAGAAAGCGCAGGCGGGGCCAACGTCCTGACTTTC
V gene: TRBV11-1; clone size: few; J gene: TRBJ1-1; D gene: NA; CDR3 protein: CASSLGTEAFF; CDR3 DNA: TGTGCCAGCAGCCTCGGAACTGAAGCTTTCTTT
V gene: TRBV5-4; clone size: NA; J gene: TRBJ2-1; D gene: TRBD1; CDR3 protein: CASSLKGGAPYNEQFF; CDR3 DNA: TGTGCCAGCAGCTTGAAAGGGGGCGCCCCCTACAATGAGCAGTTCTTC
V gene: TRBV5-4; clone size: NA; J gene: TRBJ2-7; D gene: TRBD1; CDR3 protein: CASKLTGDYEQYF; CDR3 DNA: TGTGCCAGCAAGCTCACAGGGGACTACGAGCAGTACTTC
V gene: TRBV9; clone size: NA; J gene: TRBJ2-1; D gene: NA; CDR3 protein: CASTLPQGDEQFF; CDR3 DNA: TGTGCCAGCACCCTCCCCCAAGGCGATGAGCAGTTCTTC
V gene: TRBV15; clone size: NA; J gene: TRBJ2-7; D gene: TRBD1; CDR3 protein: CATSSRGLPTWQYF; CDR3 DNA: TGTGCCACCAGCAGCAGGGGGCTGCCTACGTGGCAGTACTTC
V gene: TRBV10-3; clone size: NA; J gene: TRBJ2-3; D gene: NA; CDR3 protein: CAIHITGTSDTDTQYF; CDR3 DNA: TGTGCCATCCATATCACCGGGACATCCGACACAGATACGCAGTATTTT
V gene: TRBV19; clone size: once; J gene: TRBJ1-5; D gene: NA; CDR3 protein: CASSIVPGKPQHF; CDR3 DNA: TGTGCCAGTAGTATAGTCCCCGGGAAGCCCCAGCATTTT
V gene: TRBV6-5; clone size: NA; J gene: TRBJ1-1; D gene: NA; CDR3 protein: CASSGGRNTEAFF; CDR3 DNA: TGTGCCAGCAGTGGAGGACGGAACACTGAAGCTTTCTTT
V gene: TRBV5-1; clone size: NA; J gene: TRBJ1-2; D gene: NA; CDR3 protein: CAGRGRRLYGYTF; CDR3 DNA: TGCGCCGGCAGAGGGCGTAGGCTCTATGGCTACACCTTC
V gene: TRBV5-4; clone size: NA; J gene: TRBJ2-7; D gene: NA; CDR3 protein: CASSLGGYEQYF; CDR3 DNA: TGTGCCAGCAGCTTGGGGGGTTACGAGCAGTACTTC
V gene: TRBV27; clone size: NA; J gene: TRBJ2-7; D gene: TRBD2; CDR3 protein: CASSLFGLAGVSYEQYF; CDR3 DNA: TGTGCCAGCAGTTTATTTGGGCTAGCGGGGGTCTCCTACGAGCAGTACTTC
V gene: TRBV7-2; clone size: NA; J gene: TRBJ2-1; D gene: NA; CDR3 protein: CASSLGCPRLFF; CDR3 DNA: TGTGCCAGCAGCTTAGGGTGTCCTCGGTTGTTCTTC
V gene: TRBV19; clone size: NA; J gene: TRBJ2-7; D gene: TRBD2; CDR3 protein: CASSIGIPRTSGTYEQYF; CDR3 DNA: TGTGCCAGTAGTATAGGGATTCCGAGGACTAGCGGGACCTACGAGCAGTACTTC
V gene: TRBV18; clone size: NA; J gene: TRBJ2-3; D gene: NA; CDR3 protein: CASSPPFVDTQYF; CDR3 DNA: TGTGCCAGCTCACCACCGTTCGTGGATACGCAGTATTTT
V gene: TRBV10-3; clone size: NA; J gene: TRBJ2-7; D gene: NA; CDR3 protein: CATQGPDEQYF; CDR3 DNA: TGTGCCACCCAGGGGCCAGACGAGCAGTACTTC
V gene: TRBV21-1; clone size: NA; J gene: TRBJ2-7; D gene: NA; CDR3 protein: CASSKDSEGQVVSYEQYF; CDR3 DNA: TGTGCCAGCAGCAAAGATTCGGAGGGGCAGGTTGTCTCCTACGAGCAGTACTTC
V gene: TRBV29-1; clone size: NA; J gene: TRBJ1-2; D gene: NA; CDR3 protein: CSVEGVRSPSFYGYTF; CDR3 DNA: TGCAGCGTTGAAGGAGTCAGAAGCCCGAGCTTTTATGGCTACACCTTC
V gene: TRBV19; clone size: NA; J gene: TRBJ1-1; D gene: TRBD1; CDR3 protein: CASSIRTGAPGTAEAFF; CDR3 DNA: TGTGCCAGTAGTATCCGTACAGGGGCTCCGGGAACCGCTGAAGCTTTCTTT
V gene: TRBV7-2; clone size: NA; J gene: TRBJ2-5; D gene: NA; CDR3 protein: CASSLEGSRETQYF; CDR3 DNA: TGTGCCAGCAGCTTAGAGGGGTCTCGGGAGACCCAGTACTTC
V gene: TRBV5-6; clone size: NA; J gene: TRBJ1-4; D gene: NA; CDR3 protein: CASSFRVMGPNEKLFF; CDR3 DNA: TGTGCCAGCAGCTTCCGGGTTATGGGGCCAAATGAAAAACTGTTTTTT
V gene: TRBV1; clone size: NA; J gene: TRBJ2-2; D gene: NA; CDR3 protein: CTSSQGGGTSGGANTGELFF; CDR3 DNA: TGCACCAGCAGCCAAGGCGGAGGGACTAGCGGGGGGGCGAACACCGGGGAGCTGTTTTTT
V gene: TRBV5-4; clone size: NA; J gene: TRBJ2-1; D gene: TRBD2; CDR3 protein: CASSPQGETSGSSYNEQFF; CDR3 DNA: TGTGCCAGCAGCCCCCAGGGGGAGACTAGCGGGAGCTCCTACAATGAGCAGTTCTTC
V gene: TRBV6-1; clone size: once; J gene: TRBJ1-2; D gene: NA; CDR3 protein: CASSQVWDNGYTF; CDR3 DNA: TGTGCCAGCAGCCAAGTTTGGGATAATGGCTACACCTTC
V gene: TRBV7-6; clone size: NA; J gene: TRBJ2-1; D gene: NA; CDR3 protein: CASSPRDTNNEQFF; CDR3 DNA: TGTGCCAGCAGCCCCAGAGACACAAACAATGAGCAGTTCTTC
V gene: TRBV28; clone size: NA; J gene: TRBJ1-5; D gene: NA; CDR3 protein: CASTLRGRQPQHF; CDR3 DNA: TGTGCCAGCACTCTCAGGGGCAGGCAGCCCCAGCATTTT
V gene: TRBV6-1; clone size: NA; J gene: TRBJ2-3; D gene: NA; CDR3 protein: CASSEEGPGTDTQYF; CDR3 DNA: TGTGCCAGCAGTGAAGAGGGGCCAGGAACAGATACGCAGTATTTT
V gene: TRBV5-1; clone size: NA; J gene: TRBJ1-1; D gene: NA; CDR3 protein: CASSLESGRNTEAFF; CDR3 DNA: TGCGCCAGCAGCTTGGAGTCAGGGAGGAACACTGAAGCTTTCTTT
V gene: TRBV19; clone size: NA; J gene: TRBJ2-1; D gene: TRBD2; CDR3 protein: CATRRGRVYNEQFF; CDR3 DNA: TGTGCCACCCGCCGCGGGAGGGTCTACAATGAGCAGTTCTTC
V gene: TRBV7-2; clone size: few; J gene: TRBJ2-7; D gene: TRBD1; CDR3 protein: CASSSGQGDSYEQYF; CDR3 DNA: TGTGCCAGCAGCTCCGGACAGGGGGACTCCTACGAGCAGTACTTC
V gene: TRBV9; clone size: NA; J gene: TRBJ2-2; D gene: NA; CDR3 protein: CASSVDGELFF; CDR3 DNA: TGTGCCAGCAGCGTCGACGGGGAGCTGTTTTTT
V gene: TRBV6-5; clone size: NA; J gene: TRBJ2-1; D gene: NA; CDR3 protein: CASSYIGGSSYNEQFF; CDR3 DNA: TGTGCCAGCAGTTATATTGGCGGCAGCTCCTACAATGAGCAGTTCTTC
V gene: TRBV6-5; clone size: NA; J gene: TRBJ2-1; D gene: NA; CDR3 protein: CASRTALLNNEQFF; CDR3 DNA: TGTGCCAGCAGAACCGCACTACTAAACAATGAGCAGTTCTTC
V gene: TRBV6-4; clone size: few; J gene: TRBJ2-3; D gene: TRBD2; CDR3 protein: CASNWGGRWIPDTQYF; CDR3 DNA: TGTGCCAGCAATTGGGGCGGGAGGTGGATCCCAGATACGCAGTATTTT
V gene: TRBV19; clone size: NA; J gene: TRBJ1-1; D gene: TRBD1; CDR3 protein: CASSIQGAPTEAFF; CDR3 DNA: TGTGCCAGTAGTATCCAGGGGGCTCCCACTGAAGCTTTCTTT
V gene: TRBV28; clone size: NA; J gene: TRBJ2-7; D gene: TRBD2; CDR3 protein: CASSFVPVSYLAGSYEQYF; CDR3 DNA: TGTGCCAGCAGTTTCGTTCCGGTCTCGTATCTAGCGGGCTCCTACGAGCAGTACTTC
V gene: TRBV5-3; clone size: NA; J gene: TRBJ1-1; D gene: NA; CDR3 protein: CARSLTEAFF; CDR3 DNA: TGTGCCAGAAGCTTGACTGAAGCTTTCTTT
V gene: TRBV18; clone size: NA; J gene: TRBJ2-1; D gene: NA; CDR3 protein: CASSPMDSWSDNEQFF; CDR3 DNA: TGTGCCAGCTCACCGATGGACAGTTGGTCAGACAATGAGCAGTTCTTC
V gene: TRBV5-1; clone size: NA; J gene: TRBJ2-2; D gene: TRBD2; CDR3 protein: CASSLRLAGDNGELFF; CDR3 DNA: TGCGCCAGCAGCTTGCGTCTAGCGGGAGACAACGGGGAGCTGTTTTTT
V gene: TRBV27; clone size: NA; J gene: TRBJ1-1; D gene: NA; CDR3 protein: CASSSRSTEAFF; CDR3 DNA: TGTGCCAGCAGTTCCCGCTCCACTGAAGCTTTCTTT
V gene: TRBV15; clone size: NA; J gene: TRBJ1-6; D gene: NA; CDR3 protein: CATSRTESSYNSPLHF; CDR3 DNA: TGTGCCACCAGCCGGACGGAAAGCTCCTATAATTCACCCCTCCACTTT
V gene: TRBV29-1; clone size: NA; J gene: TRBJ2-5; D gene: TRBD1; CDR3 protein: CSVFSAGGRLTQETQYF; CDR3 DNA: TGCAGCGTTTTTAGTGCAGGGGGTCGACTTACCCAAGAGACCCAGTACTTC
V gene: TRBV4-2; clone size: NA; J gene: TRBJ2-3; D gene: TRBD2; CDR3 protein: CASSQGRGLVDGTDTQYF; CDR3 DNA: TGTGCCAGCAGCCAAGGGCGGGGACTAGTGGACGGCACAGATACGCAGTATTTT
V gene: TRBV27; clone size: NA; J gene: TRBJ2-1; D gene: TRBD2; CDR3 protein: CASSFRLAGVNEQFF; CDR3 DNA: TGTGCCAGCAGTTTTAGACTAGCGGGAGTCAATGAGCAGTTCTTC
V gene: TRBV6-1; clone size: NA; J gene: TRBJ2-2; D gene: TRBD2; CDR3 protein: CASPPGGPHTGELFF; CDR3 DNA: TGTGCCAGCCCCCCGGGAGGCCCCCACACCGGGGAGCTGTTTTTT
V gene: TRBV12-2; clone size: NA; J gene: TRBJ2-1; D gene: NA; CDR3 protein: CASRTNVGLAGGGSSYNEQFF; CDR3 DNA: TGTGCAAGTCGCACAAACGTCGGACTAGCGGGAGGCGGGAGCTCCTACAATGAGCAGTTCTTC
V gene: TRBV2; clone size: NA; J gene: TRBJ1-2; D gene: TRBD1; CDR3 protein: CASLDRVFGYTF; CDR3 DNA: TGTGCCAGTCTGGACAGGGTCTTTGGCTACACCTTC
V gene: TRBV29-1; clone size: once; J gene: TRBJ1-1; D gene: TRBD1; CDR3 protein: CSVEARDRGMNTEAFF; CDR3 DNA: TGCAGCGTTGAAGCCCGGGACAGGGGCATGAACACTGAAGCTTTCTTT
V gene: TRBV27; clone size: NA; J gene: TRBJ2-7; D gene: TRBD2; CDR3 protein: CASSVHGGGLSYEQYF; CDR3 DNA: TGTGCCAGCAGTGTCCACGGGGGGGGCCTTTCCTACGAGCAGTACTTC
V gene: TRBV2; clone size: NA; J gene: TRBJ2-7; D gene: NA; CDR3 protein: CASRGEGRHEQYF; CDR3 DNA: TGTGCCAGCAGGGGAGAAGGCAGGCACGAGCAGTACTTC
V gene: TRBV7-6; clone size: NA; J gene: TRBJ2-7; D gene: NA; CDR3 protein: CASTPTFHPYEQYF; CDR3 DNA: TGTGCCAGCACCCCGACATTCCACCCCTACGAGCAGTACTTC
V gene: TRBV5-5; clone size: NA; J gene: TRBJ1-2; D gene: NA; CDR3 protein: CASSPAGTYGYTF; CDR3 DNA: TGTGCCAGCAGCCCCGCAGGGACTTATGGCTACACCTTC